Given below is one TCR beta chain in context. Antigen: not known. The data were taken from a study of cytomegalovirus exposure and HLA in healthy donors. Study in general: There were 350 to 400 genotyped donors. Of these, 81% fell in the genetic ancestry cluster associated with self-reported Caucasian donors. Study-level points and caveats: According to the study, approximately 150 TCR beta chains were cytomegalovirus-associated. It was reported that TCR beta sequences correctly inferred the HLA-A and HLA-B alleles for most subjects.

The CDR3 is made up of 16 amino acids. Germline lookup yields CDR1 LGHNA and CDR2 YSLEER. Germline trimming cut 2 bases from V and 4 bases from J; bases unmatched to any gene: 5. Use of 60 Vbeta and 13 Jbeta primers characterized the PCR. Generated by immunoSEQ multiplex PCR, the TCRdb table keeps only in-frame clones and is missing some. Of around 110,000 clones detected, 79% appear once; the ten largest clones hold 4% to 5.5%. Source material: PBMCs. This rearrangement joins TRBV4-3 to TRBJ2-5; 12 bases are shared with TRBD2. The receptor's source is a man aged 30 to 45 in good health and CMV-seropositive. The CDR3 DNA is TGCGCCAGCAGCCAACTAGCGGGAGGGCCACGAGAGACCCAGTACTTC. The encoded protein is CASSQLAGGPRETQYF.